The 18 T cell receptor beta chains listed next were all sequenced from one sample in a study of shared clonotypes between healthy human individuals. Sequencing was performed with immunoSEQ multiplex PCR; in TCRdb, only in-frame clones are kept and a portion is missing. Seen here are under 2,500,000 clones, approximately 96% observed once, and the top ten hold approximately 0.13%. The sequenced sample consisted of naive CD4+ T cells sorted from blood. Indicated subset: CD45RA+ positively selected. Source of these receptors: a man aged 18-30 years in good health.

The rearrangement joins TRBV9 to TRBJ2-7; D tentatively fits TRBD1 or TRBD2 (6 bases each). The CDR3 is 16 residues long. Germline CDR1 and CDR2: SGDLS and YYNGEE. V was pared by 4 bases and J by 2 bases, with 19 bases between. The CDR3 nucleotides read TGTGCCAGCAGCCCCGGATTTTGGGGGGCTGCCTACGAGCAGTACTTC. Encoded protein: CASSPGFWGAAYEQYF.

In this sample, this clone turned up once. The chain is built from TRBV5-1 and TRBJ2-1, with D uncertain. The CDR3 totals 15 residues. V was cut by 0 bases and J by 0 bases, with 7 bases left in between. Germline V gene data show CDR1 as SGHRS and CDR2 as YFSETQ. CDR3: CASSLVLNSYNEQFF. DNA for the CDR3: TGCGCCAGCAGCTTGGTACTAAACTCCTACAATGAGCAGTTCTTC.

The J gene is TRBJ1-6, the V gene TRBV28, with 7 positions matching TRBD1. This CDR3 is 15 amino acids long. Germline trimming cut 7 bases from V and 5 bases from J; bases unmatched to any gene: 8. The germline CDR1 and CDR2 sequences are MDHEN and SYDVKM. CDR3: CASTSGGGNNSPLHF. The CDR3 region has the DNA TGTGCCAGCACCTCAGGGGGGGGTAATAATTCACCCCTCCACTTT. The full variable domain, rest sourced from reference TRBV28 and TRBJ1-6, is DVKVTQSSRYLVKRTGEKVFLECVQDMDHENMFWYRQDPGLGLRLIYFSYDVKMKEKGDIPEGYSVSREKKERFSLILESASTNQTSMYLCASTSGGGNNSPLHFGNGTRLTVT.

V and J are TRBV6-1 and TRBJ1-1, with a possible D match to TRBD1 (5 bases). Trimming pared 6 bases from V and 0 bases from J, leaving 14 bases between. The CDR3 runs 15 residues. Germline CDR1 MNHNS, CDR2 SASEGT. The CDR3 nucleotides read TGTGCCAGCAGCGCGATTACAGGCATGAACACTGAAGCTTTCTTT. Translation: CASSAITGMNTEAFF.

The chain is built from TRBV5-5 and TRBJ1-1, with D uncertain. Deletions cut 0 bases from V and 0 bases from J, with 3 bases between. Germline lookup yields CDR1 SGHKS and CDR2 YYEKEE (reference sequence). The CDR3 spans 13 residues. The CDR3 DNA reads TGTGCCAGCAGCTTGGTCATGAACACTGAAGCTTTCTTT. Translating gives CASSLVMNTEAFF.

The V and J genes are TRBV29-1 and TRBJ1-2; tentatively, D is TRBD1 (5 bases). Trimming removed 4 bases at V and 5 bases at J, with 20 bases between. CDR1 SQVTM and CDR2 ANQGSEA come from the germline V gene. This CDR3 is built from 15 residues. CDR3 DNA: TGCAGCGTTGTACCCAATATTGTCGGGGCGTATGGCTACACCTTC. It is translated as CSVVPNIVGAYGYTF.

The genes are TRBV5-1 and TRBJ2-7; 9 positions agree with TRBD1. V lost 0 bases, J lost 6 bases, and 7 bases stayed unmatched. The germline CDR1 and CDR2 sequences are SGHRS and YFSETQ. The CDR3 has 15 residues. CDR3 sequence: CASSLEQGAGGEQYF. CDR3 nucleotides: TGCGCCAGCAGCTTGGAACAGGGGGCCGGCGGCGAGCAGTACTTC.

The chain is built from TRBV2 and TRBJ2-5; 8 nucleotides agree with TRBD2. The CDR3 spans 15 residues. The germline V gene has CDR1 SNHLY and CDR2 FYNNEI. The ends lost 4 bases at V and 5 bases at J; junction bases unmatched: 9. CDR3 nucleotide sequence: TGTGCCAGCAGTGCCCCCGGGGGGGCCTTGGAGACCCAGTACTTC. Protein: CASSAPGGALETQYF.

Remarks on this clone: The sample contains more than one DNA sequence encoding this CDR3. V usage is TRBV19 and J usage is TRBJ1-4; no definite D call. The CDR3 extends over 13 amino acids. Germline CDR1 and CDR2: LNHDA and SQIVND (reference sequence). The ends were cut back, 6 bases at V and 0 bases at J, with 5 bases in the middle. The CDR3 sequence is CASSSATNEKLFF. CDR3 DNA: TGTGCCAGTAGCAGTGCAACTAATGAAAAACTGTTTTTT. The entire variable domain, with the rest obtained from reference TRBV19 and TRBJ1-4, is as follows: DGGITQSPKYLFRKEGQNVTLSCEQNLNHDAMYWYRQDPGQGLRLIYYSQIVNDFQKGDIAEGYSVSREKKESFPLTVTSAQKNPTAFYLCASSSATNEKLFFGSGTQLSVL.

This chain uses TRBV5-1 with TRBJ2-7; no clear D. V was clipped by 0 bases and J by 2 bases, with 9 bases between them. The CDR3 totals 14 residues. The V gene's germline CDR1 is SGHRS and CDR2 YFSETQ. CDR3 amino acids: CASSLGTDTYEQYF. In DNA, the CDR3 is TGCGCCAGCAGCTTGGGCACAGACACCTACGAGCAGTACTTC.

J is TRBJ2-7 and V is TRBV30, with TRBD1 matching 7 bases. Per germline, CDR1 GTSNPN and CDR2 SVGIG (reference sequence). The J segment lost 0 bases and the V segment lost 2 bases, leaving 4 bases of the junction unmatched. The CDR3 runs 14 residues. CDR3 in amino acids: CAWSRGLLSYEQYF. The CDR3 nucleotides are TGTGCCTGGAGTAGGGGGCTTCTCTCCTACGAGCAGTACTTC.

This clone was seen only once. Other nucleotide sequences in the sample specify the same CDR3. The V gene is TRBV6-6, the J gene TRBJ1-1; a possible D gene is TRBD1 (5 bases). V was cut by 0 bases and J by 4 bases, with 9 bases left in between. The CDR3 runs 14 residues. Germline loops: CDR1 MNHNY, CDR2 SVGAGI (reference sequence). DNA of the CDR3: TGTGCCAGCAGTTACTCCCAGGGATCCACTGAAGCTTTCTTT. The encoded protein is CASSYSQGSTEAFF.

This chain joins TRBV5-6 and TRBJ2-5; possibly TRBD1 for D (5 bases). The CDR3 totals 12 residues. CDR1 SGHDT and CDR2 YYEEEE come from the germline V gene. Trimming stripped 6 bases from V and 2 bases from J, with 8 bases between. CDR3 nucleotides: TGTGCCAGCACAGGGATACAAGAGACCCAGTACTTC. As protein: CASTGIQETQYF.

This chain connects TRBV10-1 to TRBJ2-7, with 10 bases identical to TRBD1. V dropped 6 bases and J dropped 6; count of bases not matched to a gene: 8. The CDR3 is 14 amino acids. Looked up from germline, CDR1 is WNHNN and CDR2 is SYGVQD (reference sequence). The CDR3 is CASSDPTGGAEQYF. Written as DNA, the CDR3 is TGCGCCAGCAGCGACCCGACAGGGGGCGCCGAGCAGTACTTC.

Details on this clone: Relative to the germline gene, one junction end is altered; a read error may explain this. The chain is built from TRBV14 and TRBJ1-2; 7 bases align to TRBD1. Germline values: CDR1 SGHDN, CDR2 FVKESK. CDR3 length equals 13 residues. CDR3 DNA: TGTGCCGGCAGCCAGGCCCGACAGGGCAGCTACACCTTC. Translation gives CAGSQARQGSYTF.

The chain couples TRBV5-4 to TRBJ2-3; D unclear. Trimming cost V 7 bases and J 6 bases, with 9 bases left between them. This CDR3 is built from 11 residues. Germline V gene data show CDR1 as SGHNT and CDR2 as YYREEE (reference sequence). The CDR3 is CASGRADTQYF. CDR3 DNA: TGTGCCAGCGGCAGAGCTGATACGCAGTATTTT.

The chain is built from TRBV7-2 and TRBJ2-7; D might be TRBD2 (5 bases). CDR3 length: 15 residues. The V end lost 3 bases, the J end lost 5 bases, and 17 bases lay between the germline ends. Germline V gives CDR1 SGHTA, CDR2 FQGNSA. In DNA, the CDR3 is TGTGCCAGCAGCTTCGGAAATCTGGGGAGAGACGAGCAGTACTTC. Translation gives CASSFGNLGRDEQYF.

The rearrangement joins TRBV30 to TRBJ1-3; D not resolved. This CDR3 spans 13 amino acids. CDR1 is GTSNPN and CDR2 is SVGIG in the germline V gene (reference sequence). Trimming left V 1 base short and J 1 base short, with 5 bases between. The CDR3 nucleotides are TGTGCCTGGAGTGCCAAGTCTGGAAACACCATATATTTT. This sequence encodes CAWSAKSGNTIYF.